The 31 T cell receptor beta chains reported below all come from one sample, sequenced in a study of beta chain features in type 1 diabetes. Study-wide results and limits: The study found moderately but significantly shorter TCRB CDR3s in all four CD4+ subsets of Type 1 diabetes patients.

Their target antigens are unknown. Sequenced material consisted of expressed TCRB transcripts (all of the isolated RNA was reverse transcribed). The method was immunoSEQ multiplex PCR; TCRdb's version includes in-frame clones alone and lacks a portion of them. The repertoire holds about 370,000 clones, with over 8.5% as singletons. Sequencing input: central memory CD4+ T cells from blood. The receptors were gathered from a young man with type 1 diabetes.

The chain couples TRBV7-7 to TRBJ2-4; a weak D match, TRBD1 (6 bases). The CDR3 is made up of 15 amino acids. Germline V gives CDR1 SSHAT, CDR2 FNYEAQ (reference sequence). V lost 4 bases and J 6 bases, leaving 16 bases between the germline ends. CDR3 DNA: TGTGCCAGCAGCTCCAGGGGTAATGTCGGAAACATTCAGTACTTC. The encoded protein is CASSSRGNVGNIQYF.

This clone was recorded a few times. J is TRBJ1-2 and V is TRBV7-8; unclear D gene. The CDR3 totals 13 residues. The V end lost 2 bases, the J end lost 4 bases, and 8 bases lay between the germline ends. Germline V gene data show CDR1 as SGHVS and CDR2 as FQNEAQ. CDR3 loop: CASSLLGGYGYTF. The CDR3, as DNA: TGTGCCAGCAGCTTACTGGGAGGCTATGGCTACACCTTC.

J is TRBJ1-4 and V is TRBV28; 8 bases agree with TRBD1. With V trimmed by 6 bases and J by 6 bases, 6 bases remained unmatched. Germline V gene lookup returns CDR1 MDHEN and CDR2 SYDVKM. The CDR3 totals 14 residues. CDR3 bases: TGTGCCAGCAGCTCCGGGACAGGATATGAAAAACTGTTTTTT. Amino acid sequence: CASSSGTGYEKLFF.

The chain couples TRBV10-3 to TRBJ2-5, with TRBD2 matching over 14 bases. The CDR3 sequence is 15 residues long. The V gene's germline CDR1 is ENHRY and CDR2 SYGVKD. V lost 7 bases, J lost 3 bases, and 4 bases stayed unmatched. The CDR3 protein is CAINQGLAGEETQYF. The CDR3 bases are TGTGCCATCAACCAGGGACTAGCGGGAGAAGAGACCCAGTACTTC.

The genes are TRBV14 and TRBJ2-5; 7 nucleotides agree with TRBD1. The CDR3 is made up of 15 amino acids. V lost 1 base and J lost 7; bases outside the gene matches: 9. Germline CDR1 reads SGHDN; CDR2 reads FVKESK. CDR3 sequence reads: CASSQGTGGWGTQYF. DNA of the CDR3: TGTGCCAGCAGCCAAGGGACAGGCGGCTGGGGGACCCAGTACTTC.

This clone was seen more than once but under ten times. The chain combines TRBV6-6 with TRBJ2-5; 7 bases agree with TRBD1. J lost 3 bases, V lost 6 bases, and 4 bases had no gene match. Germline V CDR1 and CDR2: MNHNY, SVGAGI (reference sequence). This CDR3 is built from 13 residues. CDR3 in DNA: TGTGCCAGCAGCTGGGACAGAAAAGAGACCCAGTACTTC. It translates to CASSWDRKETQYF.

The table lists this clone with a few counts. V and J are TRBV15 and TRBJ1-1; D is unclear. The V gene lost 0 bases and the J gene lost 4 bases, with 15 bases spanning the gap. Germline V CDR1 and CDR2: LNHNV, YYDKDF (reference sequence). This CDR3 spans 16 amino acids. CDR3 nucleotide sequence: TGTGCCACCAGCAGAGATTTAAATTGGGTGGGCACTGAAGCTTTCTTT. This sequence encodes CATSRDLNWVGTEAFF. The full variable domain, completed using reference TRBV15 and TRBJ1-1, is DAMVIQNPRYQVTQFGKPVTLSCSQTLNHNVMYWYQQKSSQAPKLLFHYYDKDFNNEADTPDNFQSRRPNTSFCFLDIRSPGLGDTAMYLCATSRDLNWVGTEAFFGQGTRLTVV.

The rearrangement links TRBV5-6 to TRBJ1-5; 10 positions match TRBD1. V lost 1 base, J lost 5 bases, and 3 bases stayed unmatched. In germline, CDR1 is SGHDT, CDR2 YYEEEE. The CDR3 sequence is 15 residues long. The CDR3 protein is CASSLLGQGHQPQHF. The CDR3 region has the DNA TGTGCCAGCAGCTTGTTGGGACAGGGGCATCAGCCCCAGCATTTT.

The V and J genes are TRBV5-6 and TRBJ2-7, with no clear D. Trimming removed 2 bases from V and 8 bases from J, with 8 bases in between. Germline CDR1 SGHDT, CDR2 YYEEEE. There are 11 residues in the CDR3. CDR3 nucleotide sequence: TGTGCCAGCAGCTTAGAGGTACAGCAGTACTTC. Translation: CASSLEVQQYF.

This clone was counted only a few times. This CDR3 is CASSLTSNEKLFF. CDR3 nucleotide sequence: TGTGCCAGCAGCTTAACCTCTAATGAAAAACTGTTTTTT. This chain uses TRBV11-2 with TRBJ1-4, with unresolved D. Germline V gene data show CDR1 as SGHAT and CDR2 as FQNNGV. V shed 2 bases and J shed 3 bases, with 4 bases lying between them. CDR3 size: 13 residues.

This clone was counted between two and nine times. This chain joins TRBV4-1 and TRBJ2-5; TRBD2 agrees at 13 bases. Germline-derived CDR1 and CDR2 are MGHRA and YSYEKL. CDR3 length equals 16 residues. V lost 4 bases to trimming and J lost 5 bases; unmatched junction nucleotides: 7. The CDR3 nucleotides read TGCGCCAGCAGCCTCGGACTAGCGGGAGTTTATGAGACCCAGTACTTC. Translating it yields CASSLGLAGVYETQYF.

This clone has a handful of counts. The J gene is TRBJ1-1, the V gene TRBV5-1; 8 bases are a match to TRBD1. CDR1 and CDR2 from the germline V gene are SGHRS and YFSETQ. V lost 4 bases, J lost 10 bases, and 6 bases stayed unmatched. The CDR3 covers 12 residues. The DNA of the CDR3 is TGCGCCAGCAGCCAAACAGGGGGTATAGCTTTCTTT. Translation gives CASSQTGGIAFF.

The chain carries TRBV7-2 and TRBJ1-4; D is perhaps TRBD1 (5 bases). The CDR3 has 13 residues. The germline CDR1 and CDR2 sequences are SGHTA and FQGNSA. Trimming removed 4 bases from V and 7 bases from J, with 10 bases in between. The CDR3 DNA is TGTGCCAGCAGCTCAGGGAAGGGTGAAAAACTGTTTTTT. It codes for CASSSGKGEKLFF.

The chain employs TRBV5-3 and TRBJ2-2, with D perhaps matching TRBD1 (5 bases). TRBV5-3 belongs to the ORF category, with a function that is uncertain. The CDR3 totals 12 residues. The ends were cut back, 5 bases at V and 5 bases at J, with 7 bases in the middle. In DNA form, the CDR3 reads TGTGCCAGAAGGGGGCGTACCGGGGAGCTGTTTTTT. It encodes CARRGRTGELFF.

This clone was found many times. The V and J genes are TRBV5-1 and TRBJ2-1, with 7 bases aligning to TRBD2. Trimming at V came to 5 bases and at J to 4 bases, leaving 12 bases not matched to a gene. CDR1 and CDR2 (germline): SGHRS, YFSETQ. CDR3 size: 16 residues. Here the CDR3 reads CASRPDKRDRYNEQFF. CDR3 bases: TGCGCCAGCAGGCCCGACAAGCGGGATCGATACAATGAGCAGTTCTTC.

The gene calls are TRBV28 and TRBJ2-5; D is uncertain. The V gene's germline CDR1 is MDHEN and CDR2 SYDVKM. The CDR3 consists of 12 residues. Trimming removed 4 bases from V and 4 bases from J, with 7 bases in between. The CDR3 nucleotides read TGTGCCAGCAGTTCAAGGCGAGAGACCCAGTACTTC. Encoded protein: CASSSRRETQYF.

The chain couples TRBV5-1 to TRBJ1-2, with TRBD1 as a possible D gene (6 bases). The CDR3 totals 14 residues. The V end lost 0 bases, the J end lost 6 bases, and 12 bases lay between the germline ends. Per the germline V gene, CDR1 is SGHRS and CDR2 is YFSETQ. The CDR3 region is CASSLEGAGDGYTF. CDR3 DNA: TGCGCCAGCAGCTTGGAAGGGGCAGGGGATGGCTACACCTTC. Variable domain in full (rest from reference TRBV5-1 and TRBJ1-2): KAGVTQTPRYLIKTRGQQVTLSCSPISGHRSVSWYQQTPGQGLQFLFEYFSETQRNKGNFPGRFSGRQFSNSRSEMNVSTLELGDSALYLCASSLEGAGDGYTFGSGTRLTVV.

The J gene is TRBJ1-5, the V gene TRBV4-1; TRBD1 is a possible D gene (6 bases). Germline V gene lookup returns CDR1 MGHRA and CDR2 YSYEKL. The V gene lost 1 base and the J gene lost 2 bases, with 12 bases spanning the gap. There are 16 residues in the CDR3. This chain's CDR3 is CASSQGRDIGNQPQHF. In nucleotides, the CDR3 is TGCGCCAGCAGCCAAGGTCGGGACATAGGCAATCAGCCCCAGCATTTT.

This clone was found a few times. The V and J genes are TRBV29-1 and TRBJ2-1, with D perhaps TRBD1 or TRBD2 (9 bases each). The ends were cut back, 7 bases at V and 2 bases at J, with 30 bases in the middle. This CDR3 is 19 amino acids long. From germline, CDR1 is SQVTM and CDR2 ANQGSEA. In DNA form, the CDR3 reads TGCAGCGGGTGTGTTGTGGGACAGGGACTAGCTACGGCCTACAATGAGCAGTTCTTC. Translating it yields CSGCVVGQGLATAYNEQFF.

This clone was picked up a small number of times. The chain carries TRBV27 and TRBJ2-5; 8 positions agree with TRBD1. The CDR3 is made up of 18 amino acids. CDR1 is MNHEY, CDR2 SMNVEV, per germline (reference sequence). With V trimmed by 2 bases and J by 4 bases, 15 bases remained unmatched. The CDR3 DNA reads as TGTGCCAGCAGTTTAAGGGCAGGGGGCACGGAGTTGCGAGAGACCCAGTACTTC. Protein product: CASSLRAGGTELRETQYF.

The CDR3 region has the DNA TGTGCCAGCAGTTTACTCTTCGGACAGGTCATCGAAAAACTGTTTTTT. Its protein product is CASSLLFGQVIEKLFF. This chain uses TRBV27 with TRBJ1-4; 7 bases match TRBD1. Germline CDR1 MNHEY, CDR2 SMNVEV (reference sequence). V shed 2 bases, J shed 8 bases, and the junction held 11 bases outside the gene matches. The length of the CDR3 is 16 residues.

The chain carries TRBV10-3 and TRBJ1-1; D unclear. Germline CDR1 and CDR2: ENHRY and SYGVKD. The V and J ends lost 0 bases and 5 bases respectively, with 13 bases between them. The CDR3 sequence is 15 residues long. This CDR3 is CAISESVLDGTEAFF. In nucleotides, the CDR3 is TGTGCCATCAGTGAGTCGGTTTTGGATGGGACTGAAGCTTTCTTT.

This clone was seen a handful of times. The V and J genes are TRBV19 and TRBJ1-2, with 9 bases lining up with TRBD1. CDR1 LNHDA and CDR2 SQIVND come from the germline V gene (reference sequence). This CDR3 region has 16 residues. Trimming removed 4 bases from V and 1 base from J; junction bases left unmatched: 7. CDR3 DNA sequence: TGTGCCAGTAGTACCGCCGGGACAGGGTTTAACTATGGCTACACCTTC. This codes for CASSTAGTGFNYGYTF. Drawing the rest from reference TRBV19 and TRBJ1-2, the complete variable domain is DGGITQSPKYLFRKEGQNVTLSCEQNLNHDAMYWYRQDPGQGLRLIYYSQIVNDFQKGDIAEGYSVSREKKESFPLTVTSAQKNPTAFYLCASSTAGTGFNYGYTFGSGTRLTVV.

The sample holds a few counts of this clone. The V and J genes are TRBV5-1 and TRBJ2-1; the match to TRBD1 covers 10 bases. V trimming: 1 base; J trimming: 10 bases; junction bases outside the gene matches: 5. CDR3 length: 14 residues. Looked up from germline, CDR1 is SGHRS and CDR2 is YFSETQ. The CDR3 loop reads CASSLMTGGGEQFF. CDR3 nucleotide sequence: TGCGCCAGCAGCTTGATGACAGGGGGCGGGGAGCAGTTCTTC.

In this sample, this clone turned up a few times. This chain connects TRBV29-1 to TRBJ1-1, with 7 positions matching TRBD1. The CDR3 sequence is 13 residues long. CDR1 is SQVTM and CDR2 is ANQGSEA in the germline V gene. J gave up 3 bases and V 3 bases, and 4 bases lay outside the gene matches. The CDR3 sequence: CSVDRGGDTEAFF. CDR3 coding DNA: TGCAGCGTTGACAGGGGGGGAGACACTGAAGCTTTCTTT.

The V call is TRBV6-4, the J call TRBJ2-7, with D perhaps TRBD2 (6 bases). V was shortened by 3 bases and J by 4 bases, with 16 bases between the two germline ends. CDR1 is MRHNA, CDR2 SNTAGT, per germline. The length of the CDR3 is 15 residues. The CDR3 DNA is TGTGCCAGCAGTGAGGGGATGGCGGGAACTTACGAGCAGTACTTC. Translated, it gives CASSEGMAGTYEQYF.

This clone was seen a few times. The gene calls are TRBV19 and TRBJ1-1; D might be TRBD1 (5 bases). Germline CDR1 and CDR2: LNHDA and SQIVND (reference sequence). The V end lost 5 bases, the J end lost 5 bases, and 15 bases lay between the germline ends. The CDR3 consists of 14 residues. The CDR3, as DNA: TGTGCCAGTAGTTTATTGGGGGTAGGAACTGAAGCTTTCTTT. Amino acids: CASSLLGVGTEAFF.

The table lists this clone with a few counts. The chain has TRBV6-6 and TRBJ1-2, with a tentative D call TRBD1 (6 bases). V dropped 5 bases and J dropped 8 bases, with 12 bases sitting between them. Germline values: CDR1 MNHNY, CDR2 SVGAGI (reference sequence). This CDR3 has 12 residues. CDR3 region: CASSTGTSGYTF. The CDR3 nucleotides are TGTGCCAGCAGTACCGGGACAAGCGGCTACACCTTC.

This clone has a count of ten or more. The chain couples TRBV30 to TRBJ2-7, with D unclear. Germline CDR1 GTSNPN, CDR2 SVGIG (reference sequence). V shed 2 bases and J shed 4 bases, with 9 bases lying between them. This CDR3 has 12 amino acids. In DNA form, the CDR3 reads TGTGCCTGGAGTTACTCCCAGTACGAGCAGTACTTC. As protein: CAWSYSQYEQYF.

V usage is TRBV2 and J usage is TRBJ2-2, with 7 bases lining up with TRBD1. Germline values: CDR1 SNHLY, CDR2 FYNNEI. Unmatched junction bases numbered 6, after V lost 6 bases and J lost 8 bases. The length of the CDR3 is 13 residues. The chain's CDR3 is CASRVDRAGELFF. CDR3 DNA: TGTGCCAGCAGGGTCGACAGGGCGGGGGAGCTGTTTTTT.

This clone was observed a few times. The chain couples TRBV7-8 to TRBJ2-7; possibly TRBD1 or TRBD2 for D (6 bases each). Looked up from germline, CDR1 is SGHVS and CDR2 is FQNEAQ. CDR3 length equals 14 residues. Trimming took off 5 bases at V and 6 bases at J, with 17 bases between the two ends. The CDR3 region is CASSPLGTGAEQYF. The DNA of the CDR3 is TGTGCCAGCAGCCCACTTGGTACGGGGGCCGAGCAGTACTTC. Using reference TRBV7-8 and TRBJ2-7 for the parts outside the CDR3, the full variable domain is GAGVSQSPRYKVAKRGQDVALRCDPISGHVSLFWYQQALGQGPEFLTYFQNEAQLDKSGLPSDRFFAERPEGSVSTLKIQRTQQEDSAVYLCASSPLGTGAEQYFGPGTRLTVT.